These 5 T cell receptor beta chains came from one sample sequenced in a study of cytomegalovirus exposure and HLA in healthy donors. The PCR was carried out with 60 Vbeta primers and 13 Jbeta primers. TCRdb keeps only in-frame clones here, not all; method: immunoSEQ multiplex PCR. Of about 190,000 clones listed, approximately 87% are singletons. The sample was PBMCs. The receptors shown here come from a man aged 25 to 40 in good health and CMV-seronegative.

The V call is TRBV28, the J call TRBJ2-3; possible D gene TRBD1, 5 bases. The length of the CDR3 is 17 residues. V was cut by 6 bases and J by 2 bases, with 21 bases left in between. Germline assignment: CDR1 MDHEN and CDR2 SYDVKM. The CDR3 region is CASSRIREPPHTDTQYF. The CDR3 DNA reads as TGTGCCAGCAGCCGAATCAGGGAACCCCCTCACACAGATACGCAGTATTTT.

J is TRBJ1-6 and V is TRBV7-2; 9 bases are a match to TRBD1. Trimming cost V 4 bases and J 10 bases; bases outside gene matches: 8. The CDR3 is 15 amino acids. The germline gives CDR1 SGHTA, CDR2 FQGNSA. This chain's CDR3 is CASSWGQGLNSPLHF. As DNA, the CDR3 is TGTGCCAGCAGCTGGGGACAGGGTTTAAACTCACCCCTCCACTTT.

This chain connects TRBV2 to TRBJ1-1; 10 positions match TRBD1. V lost 6 bases and J lost 8; bases outside the gene matches: 9. From germline, CDR1 is SNHLY and CDR2 FYNNEI. CDR3 length equals 14 residues. The CDR3 loop is CASSRDRGPREAFF. For the CDR3, the DNA is TGTGCCAGCAGCCGGGACAGGGGCCCGAGGGAAGCTTTCTTT.

This chain uses TRBV9 with TRBJ1-1; the D gene is possibly TRBD1 (6 bases). V lost 0 bases and J 11 bases, leaving 14 bases between the germline ends. Germline loops: CDR1 SGDLS, CDR2 YYNGEE. The CDR3 extends over 13 amino acids. CDR3 DNA: TGTGCCAGCAGCGTAGACAGGGAAGAGGTGGCTTTCTTT. Its translation is CASSVDREEVAFF.

This clone was observed a few times. This chain connects TRBV7-2 to TRBJ2-3; TRBD2 matches 13 bases. The CDR3 spans 17 residues. Germline CDR1 is SGHTA and CDR2 is FQGNSA. V lost 2 bases and J lost 4; bases outside the gene matches: 6. The CDR3 region has the DNA TGTGCCAGCAGCTTACCAACTAGCGGGGGGGCCTCAGATACGCAGTATTTT. Protein: CASSLPTSGGASDTQYF.